The rows below give T cell receptor beta chains drawn from one sample of a study of Graves' ophthalmopathy and Graves' hyperthyroidism. A single record per CDR3 protein comes from TCRdb applying MiXCR to the multiplex PCR reads. Of 200,000 to 250,000 distinct CDR3 sequences in the sample, around a fifth are singletons; the top ten hold under 55%. Sequenced material: peripheral blood. The source of these receptors is a woman aged 45-65 years with Graves' ophthalmopathy. CDR3s include the opening cysteine and the closing phenylalanine or tryptophan. D genes are given only for firm matches. Only some rows state a clone size, as once, few, many or a class for expanded clones.

v_gene	d_gene	abundance	j_gene	CDR3aa	CDR3nt
TRBV28	-	many	TRBJ2-7	CASRSLRGALEQYF	TGTGCCAGCAGGTCCCTTAGAGGGGCACTCGAGCAGTACTTC
TRBV7-8	-	many	TRBJ2-7	CASSRTDSYEQYF	TGTGCCAGCAGCCGTACCGACAGCTACGAGCAGTACTTC
TRBV7-2	-	many	TRBJ2-7	CASSSASGSYEQYF	TGTGCCAGCAGCTCAGCCTCAGGTTCCTACGAGCAGTACTTC
TRBV15	-	-	TRBJ2-5	CATSRAVRYRWRKTQYF	TGTGCCACCAGCAGAGCTGTGCGTTATCGATGGAGGAAGACCCAGTACTTC
TRBV12-3/TRBV12-4	-	many	TRBJ1-2	CASTPQETYGYTF	TGTGCCAGCACCCCCCAGGAGACCTATGGCTACACCTTC
TRBV7-9	-	many	TRBJ1-1	CASSRLDRAAFF	TGTGCCAGCAGCCGCTTAGACCGGGCCGCTTTCTTT
TRBV5-6	TRBD1	many	TRBJ1-5	CASSEGQHNQPQHF	TGTGCCAGCAGCGAGGGACAGCACAATCAGCCCCAGCATTTT
TRBV11-1	-	few	TRBJ1-2	CASSPSANYGYTF	TGTGCCAGCAGCCCCTCAGCAAACTATGGCTACACCTTC
TRBV19	-	many	TRBJ1-2	CAITPVSYGYTF	TGTGCCATTACCCCGGTCAGCTATGGCTACACCTTC
TRBV30	-	-	TRBJ2-2	CAWSGPSQGSGGLFF	TGTGCCTGGAGTGGCCCTTCTCAGGGATCCGGGGGGCTGTTTTTT
TRBV5-1	TRBD1	many	TRBJ2-7	CASSRDGQGTHYEQYF	TGCGCCAGCAGCCGAGACGGACAGGGAACCCACTACGAGCAGTACTTC
TRBV28	TRBD2	-	TRBJ2-5	CASSLWGEGVETQYF	TGTGCCAGCAGTTTGTGGGGGGAGGGAGTCGAGACCCAGTACTTC
TRBV5-1	-	many	TRBJ1-1	CASSWGAGLNTEAFF	TGCGCCAGCAGCTGGGGGGCAGGCTTGAACACTGAAGCTTTCTTT
TRBV11-2	-	-	TRBJ1-2	CASSLGTAFRYGYTF	TGTGCCAGCAGCTTAGGGACAGCTTTTCGGTATGGCTACACCTTC
TRBV7-4	TRBD2	many	TRBJ2-1	CASSLAMRWEHPLSGSTNEQFF	TGTGCCAGCAGCTTAGCTATGCGATGGGAACACCCACTCAGCGGGAGTACCAATGAGCAGTTCTTC
TRBV10-1	-	many	TRBJ2-2	CASSESTLVGELFF	TGCGCCAGCAGTGAGTCGACCCTGGTGGGGGAGCTGTTTTTT
TRBV19	TRBD1	many	TRBJ1-2	CASSARDRGHYGYTF	TGTGCCAGTAGTGCCCGGGACAGGGGCCACTATGGCTACACCTTC
TRBV6-1	-	-	TRBJ2-7	CASSDEPPLEKYF	TGTGCCAGCAGCGACGAACCCCCCCTAGAGAAGTACTTC
TRBV28	TRBD1	many	TRBJ2-7	CASHPGDRVFHEQYF	TGTGCCAGTCACCCCGGGGACAGGGTATTCCACGAGCAGTACTTC
TRBV29-1	-	few	TRBJ1-1	CSVEVVKGVTEAFF	TGCAGCGTTGAAGTTGTGAAGGGCGTCACTGAAGCTTTCTTT
TRBV12-3/TRBV12-4	-	-	TRBJ1-5	CASSLMRPDNQPQHF	TGTGCCAGCAGTTTAATGCGGCCCGACAATCAGCCCCAGCATTTT
TRBV7-2	-	-	TRBJ1-2	CASSLAGQGPFGYTF	TGTGCCAGCAGCTTAGCGGGCCAGGGCCCATTTGGCTACACCTTC
TRBV28	-	many	TRBJ2-3	CASSRQTDTQYF	TGTGCCAGCAGTCGACAGACAGATACGCAGTATTTT